Sequencing of this TCR beta chain was carried out in a study of persistence of HIV-infected CD4 T cells. In the case of this clone: The antigen is unknown.

Cells were stimulated with overlapping HIV-1 Gag 15-mer peptides. CD40L-negative CD69-negative CD45RO-high memory CD4+ T cells were sorted as populations depleted of antigen-responding cells. Inclusion required CMV-positive serology and CD4+ counts above 400 cells/uL. The CDR3 has 14 residues. Trimming stripped 5 bases from V and 3 bases from J, with 13 bases between. Looked up from germline, CDR1 is MNHEY and CDR2 is SMNVEV (reference sequence). This was the immunoSEQ version 4 assay in survey mode. Sequencing was performed with immunoSEQ multiplex PCR; in TCRdb, only in-frame clones are kept and a portion is missing. The sample shows about 36,000 clones, over 65% of them seen only once.

The chain combines TRBV27 with TRBJ1-1; unclear D gene. This receptor was obtained from an adult with HIV. The donor label of this sample is uncertain. This specimen was cultured CD4+ T cells from PBMCs, taken from a patient who received antiretroviral therapy. This CDR3 reads CASSPGRRYTEAFF. CDR3 nucleotides: TGTGCCAGCAGTCCGGGGAGGCGGTACACTGAAGCTTTCTTT.